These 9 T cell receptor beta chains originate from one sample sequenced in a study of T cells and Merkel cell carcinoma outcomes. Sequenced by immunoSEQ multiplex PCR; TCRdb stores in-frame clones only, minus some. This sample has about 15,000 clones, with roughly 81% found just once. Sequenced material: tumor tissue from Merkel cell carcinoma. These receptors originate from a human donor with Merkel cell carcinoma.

In DNA form, the CDR3 reads TGTGCCAGCAGCTTAGCTCCCAGGGCCCCCTACGAGCAGTACTTC. Amino acid sequence: CASSLAPRAPYEQYF. The chain employs TRBV11-1 and TRBJ2-7, with D possibly TRBD1 on 5 matching bases. This CDR3 has 15 amino acids. The V gene's germline CDR1 is SGHAT and CDR2 FQDESV (reference sequence). Trimming cost V 0 bases and J 2 bases, with 11 bases left between them.

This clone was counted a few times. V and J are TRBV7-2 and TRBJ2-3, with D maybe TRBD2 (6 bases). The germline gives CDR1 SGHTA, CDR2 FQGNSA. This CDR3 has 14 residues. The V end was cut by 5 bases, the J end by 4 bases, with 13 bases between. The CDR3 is CASSPKGGADTQYF. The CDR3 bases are TGTGCCAGCAGCCCGAAGGGAGGTGCAGATACGCAGTATTTT.

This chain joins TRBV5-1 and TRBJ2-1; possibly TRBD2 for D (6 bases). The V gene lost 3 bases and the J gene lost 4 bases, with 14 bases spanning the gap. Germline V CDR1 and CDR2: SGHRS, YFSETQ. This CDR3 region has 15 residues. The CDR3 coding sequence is TGCGCCAGCAGCTCCGGGACTGGATTATACAATGAGCAGTTCTTC. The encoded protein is CASSSGTGLYNEQFF.

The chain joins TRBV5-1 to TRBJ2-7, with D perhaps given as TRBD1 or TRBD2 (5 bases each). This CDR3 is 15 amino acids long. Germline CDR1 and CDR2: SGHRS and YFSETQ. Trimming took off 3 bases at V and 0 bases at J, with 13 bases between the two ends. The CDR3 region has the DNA TGCGCCAGCAGCTCAGGGAGTCTAGACTCCTACGAGCAGTACTTC. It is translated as CASSSGSLDSYEQYF.

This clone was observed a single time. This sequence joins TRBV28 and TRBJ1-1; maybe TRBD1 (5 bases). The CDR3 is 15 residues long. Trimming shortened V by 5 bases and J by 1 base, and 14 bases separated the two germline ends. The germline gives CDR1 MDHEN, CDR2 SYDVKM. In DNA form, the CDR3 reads TGTGCCAGCAGTGGGGGACGGCCTAAGAACACTGAAGCTTTCTTT. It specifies CASSGGRPKNTEAFF.

CDR3 bases: TGTGCCGCCGGAAACCAGGGCCTAACTGAAGCTTTCTTT. It codes for CAAGNQGLTEAFF. The V and J genes are TRBV19 and TRBJ1-1; D might be TRBD1 (5 bases). Germline CDR1 LNHDA, CDR2 SQIVND (reference sequence). The CDR3 runs to 13 residues. Trimming cost V 11 bases and J 5 bases, with 18 bases left between them.

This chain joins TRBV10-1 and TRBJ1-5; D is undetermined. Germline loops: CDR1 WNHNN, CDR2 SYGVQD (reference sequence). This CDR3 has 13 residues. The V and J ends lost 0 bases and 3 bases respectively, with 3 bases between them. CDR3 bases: TGCGCCAGCAGTGAGTCGTACAATCAGCCCCAGCATTTT. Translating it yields CASSESYNQPQHF.

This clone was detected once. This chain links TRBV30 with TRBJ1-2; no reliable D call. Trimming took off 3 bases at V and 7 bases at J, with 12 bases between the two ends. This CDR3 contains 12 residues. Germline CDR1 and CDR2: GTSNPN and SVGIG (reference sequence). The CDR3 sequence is CAWSGELGGYTF. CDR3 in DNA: TGTGCCTGGAGCGGGGAGTTGGGTGGCTACACCTTC.

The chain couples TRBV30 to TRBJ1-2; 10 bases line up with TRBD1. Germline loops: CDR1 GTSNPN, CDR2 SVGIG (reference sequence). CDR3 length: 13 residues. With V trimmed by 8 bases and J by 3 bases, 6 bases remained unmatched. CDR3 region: CAHRDRGYYGYTF. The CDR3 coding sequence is TGTGCCCACAGGGACAGGGGATACTATGGCTACACCTTC.